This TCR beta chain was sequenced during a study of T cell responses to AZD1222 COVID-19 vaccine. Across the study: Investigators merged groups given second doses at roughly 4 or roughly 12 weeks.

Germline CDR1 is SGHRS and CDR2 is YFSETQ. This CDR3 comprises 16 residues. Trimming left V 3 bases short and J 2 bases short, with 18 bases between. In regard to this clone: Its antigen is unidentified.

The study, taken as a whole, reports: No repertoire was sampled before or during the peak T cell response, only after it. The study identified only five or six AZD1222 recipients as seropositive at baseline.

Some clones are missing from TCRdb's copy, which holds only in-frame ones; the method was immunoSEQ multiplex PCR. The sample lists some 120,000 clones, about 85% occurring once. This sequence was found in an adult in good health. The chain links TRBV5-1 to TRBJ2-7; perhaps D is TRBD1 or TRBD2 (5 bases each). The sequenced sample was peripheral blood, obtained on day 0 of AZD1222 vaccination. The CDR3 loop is CASSSTGQGRTYEQYF. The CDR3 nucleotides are TGCGCCAGCAGCTCGACGGGGCAGGGAAGAACCTACGAGCAGTACTTC.